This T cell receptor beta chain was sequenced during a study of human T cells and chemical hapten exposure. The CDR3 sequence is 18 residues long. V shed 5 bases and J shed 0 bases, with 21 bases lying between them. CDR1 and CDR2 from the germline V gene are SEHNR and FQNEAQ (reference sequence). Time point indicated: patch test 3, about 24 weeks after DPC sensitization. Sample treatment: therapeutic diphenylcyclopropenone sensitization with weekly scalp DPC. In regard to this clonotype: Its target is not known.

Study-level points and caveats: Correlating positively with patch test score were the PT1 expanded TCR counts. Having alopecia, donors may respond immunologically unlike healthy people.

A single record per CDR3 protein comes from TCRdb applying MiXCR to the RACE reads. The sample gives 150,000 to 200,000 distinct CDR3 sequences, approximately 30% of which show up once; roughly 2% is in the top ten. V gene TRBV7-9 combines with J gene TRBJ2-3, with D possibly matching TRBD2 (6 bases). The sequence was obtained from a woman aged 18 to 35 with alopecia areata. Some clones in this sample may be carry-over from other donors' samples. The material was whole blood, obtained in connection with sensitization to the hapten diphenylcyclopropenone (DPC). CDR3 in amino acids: CASSLYPPGLLSTDTQYF. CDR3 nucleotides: TGTGCCAGCAGCCTCTACCCCCCGGGACTGCTTAGCACAGATACGCAGTATTTT.